The 29 T cell receptor beta chains below were found in one sample sequenced in a study of siplizumab effects on memory and regulatory T cells. Assay: immunoSEQ multiplex PCR; the TCRdb copy retains only in-frame clones and omits some. The sample consists of some 100,000 clones, about 91% of them appearing once. Sequenced input: CD4+ T cells sorted from blood. These receptors were obtained from a human donor in good health. Some clones in this sample may be carry-over from other donors' samples.

The rearrangement joins TRBV19 to TRBJ1-3, with D hard to call. Germline CDR1 and CDR2: LNHDA and SQIVND (reference sequence). This CDR3 has 17 amino acids. V was pared by 7 bases and J by 0 bases, with 19 bases between. The CDR3 DNA is TGTGCCAGTACCACCCCAAGGACGGGTAGCTCTGGAAACACCATATATTTT. Protein: CASTTPRTGSSGNTIYF. The full variable domain, its missing parts supplied by reference TRBV19 and TRBJ1-3, is DGGITQSPKYLFRKEGQNVTLSCEQNLNHDAMYWYRQDPGQGLRLIYYSQIVNDFQKGDIAEGYSVSREKKESFPLTVTSAQKNPTAFYLCASTTPRTGSSGNTIYFGEGSWLTVV.

V and J are TRBV28 and TRBJ2-7; a possible D gene is TRBD1 (6 bases). CDR1 and CDR2 from the germline V gene are MDHEN and SYDVKM. The CDR3 extends over 14 amino acids. V was cut by 3 bases and J by 2 bases, with 11 bases left in between. The CDR3: CASSFSTGTYEQYF. CDR3 in DNA: TGTGCCAGCAGTTTCTCCACAGGGACCTACGAGCAGTACTTC. Complete variable domain (other parts from reference TRBV28 and TRBJ2-7): DVKVTQSSRYLVKRTGEKVFLECVQDMDHENMFWYRQDPGLGLRLIYFSYDVKMKEKGDIPEGYSVSREKKERFSLILESASTNQTSMYLCASSFSTGTYEQYFGPGTRLTVT.

The J gene is TRBJ1-5, the V gene TRBV2; 9 bases agree with TRBD1. Germline V CDR1 and CDR2: SNHLY, FYNNEI. CDR3 length equals 15 residues. With V trimmed by 6 bases and J by 2 bases, 5 bases remained unmatched. The CDR3 DNA follows: TGTGCCAGCAGAACGGACAGGGGAGGCAATCAGCCCCAGCATTTT. Translating gives CASRTDRGGNQPQHF. Variable domain in full (rest from reference TRBV2 and TRBJ1-5): EPEVTQTPSHQVTQMGQEVILRCVPISNHLYFYWYRQILGQKVEFLVSFYNNEISEKSEIFDDQFSVERPDGSNFTLKIRSTKLEDSAMYFCASRTDRGGNQPQHFGDGTRLSIL.

The V gene is TRBV9, the J gene TRBJ2-1; perhaps TRBD1 as D (6 bases). Germline loops: CDR1 SGDLS, CDR2 YYNGEE. With 3 bases removed from V and 5 bases from J, the gap between germline ends came to 12 bases. The CDR3 has 14 amino acids. The CDR3 reads CASSGTVRDNEQFF. CDR3 in DNA: TGTGCCAGCAGCGGGACAGTGAGAGACAATGAGCAGTTCTTC.

The chain carries TRBV30 and TRBJ2-5, with D perhaps TRBD2 (7 bases). The V end was cut by 2 bases, the J end by 5 bases, with 15 bases between. The CDR3 length is 14 residues. The germline CDR1 and CDR2 sequences are GTSNPN and SVGIG (reference sequence). The CDR3 sequence is CAWSRGGREETQYF. The DNA for the CDR3 is TGTGCCTGGAGTAGGGGGGGGAGGGAGGAGACCCAGTACTTC.

This clone has only one observation. The chain combines TRBV9 with TRBJ1-3; 7 positions agree with TRBD1. The CDR3 has 20 amino acids. In germline, CDR1 is SGDLS, CDR2 YYNGEE. Germline trimming cut 3 bases from V and 0 bases from J; bases unmatched to any gene: 18. DNA for the CDR3: TGTGCCAGCAGCGCCGATCCCAGGACAGGTTCTTTCTTCTCTGGAAACACCATATATTTT. It is translated as CASSADPRTGSFFSGNTIYF.

This clone came up a few times. The V gene is TRBV19, the J gene TRBJ2-7; tentative D call: TRBD1 (6 bases). V lost 4 bases to trimming and J lost 4 bases, with 26 bases between them. Germline V lookup: CDR1 LNHDA, CDR2 SQIVND (reference sequence). CDR3 length: 18 amino acids. Written as DNA, the CDR3 is TGTGCCAGTAGTAGACAGGCGGCAGGGGTGAGTCAGTCATACGAGCAGTACTTC. It specifies CASSRQAAGVSQSYEQYF.

This chain links TRBV19 with TRBJ2-1, with D tentatively TRBD2 (5 bases). Germline V gene data show CDR1 as LNHDA and CDR2 as SQIVND (reference sequence). The CDR3 consists of 14 residues. With 5 bases removed from V and 3 bases from J, the gap between germline ends came to 11 bases. The CDR3 DNA is TGTGCCAGTAGTCCTCATGGAGGCTACAATGAGCAGTTCTTC. Its translation is CASSPHGGYNEQFF. The full variable domain, completed using reference TRBV19 and TRBJ2-1, is DGGITQSPKYLFRKEGQNVTLSCEQNLNHDAMYWYRQDPGQGLRLIYYSQIVNDFQKGDIAEGYSVSREKKESFPLTVTSAQKNPTAFYLCASSPHGGYNEQFFGPGTRLTVL.

The rearrangement joins TRBV19 to TRBJ1-5; D may be TRBD1 (6 bases). Germline V gene sequence: CDR1 LNHDA, CDR2 SQIVND (reference sequence). Trimming left V 3 bases short and J 1 base short, with 13 bases between. CDR3 size: 16 residues. CDR3 in amino acids: CASSITGGGSNQPQHF. The CDR3 nucleotides are TGTGCCAGTAGTATTACTGGGGGCGGGAGCAATCAGCCCCAGCATTTT.

The J gene is TRBJ2-1, the V gene TRBV28, with TRBD2 matching over 11 bases. The trim removed 5 bases at V and 7 bases at J, leaving 7 bases unmatched. Germline V gene data show CDR1 as MDHEN and CDR2 as SYDVKM. The CDR3 is 15 residues long. CDR3 amino acids: CASSPRTSGQNEQFF. CDR3 nucleotide sequence: TGTGCCAGCAGTCCCCGGACTAGCGGGCAGAATGAGCAGTTCTTC.

The chain joins TRBV7-3 to TRBJ2-3; either TRBD1 or TRBD2 may fit D (6 bases each). CDR1 is SGHTA and CDR2 is FQGTGA in the germline V gene. The CDR3 runs to 17 residues. Trimming took 1 base from V and 0 from J, leaving 14 bases between them. The CDR3 DNA reads TGTGCCAGCAGCTTAAACGGAGGGGGGATTAGCACAGATACGCAGTATTTT. Translating it yields CASSLNGGGISTDTQYF.

This chain joins TRBV18 and TRBJ1-5, with D possibly being TRBD1 (6 bases). This CDR3 spans 15 amino acids. Trimming took 2 bases from V and 7 from J, leaving 15 bases between them. The germline V gene has CDR1 KGHSH and CDR2 LQKENI. The CDR3 here is CASSPGGATGQPQHF. The CDR3 nucleotides are TGTGCCAGCTCACCAGGGGGCGCAACAGGGCAGCCCCAGCATTTT. Full variable domain (missing parts from reference TRBV18 and TRBJ1-5): NAGVMQNPRHLVRRRGQEARLRCSPMKGHSHVYWYRQLPEEGLKFMVYLQKENIIDESGMPKERFSAEFPKEGPSILRIQQVVRGDSAAYFCASSPGGATGQPQHFGDGTRLSIL.

This clone was picked up one time. The chain recombines TRBV18 with TRBJ2-7, with 9 nucleotides matching TRBD1. The trim removed 8 bases at V and 4 bases at J, leaving 6 bases unmatched. Germline CDR1 and CDR2: KGHSH and LQKENI. The CDR3 consists of 13 residues. As DNA, the CDR3 is TGTGCCAGCCCATTAGGACAGGGGTACGAGCAGTACTTC. Translated, it gives CASPLGQGYEQYF.

The gene calls are TRBV11-2 and TRBJ1-2; the D gene is possibly TRBD1 (5 bases). CDR3 size: 13 residues. Trimming took off 5 bases at V and 8 bases at J, with 15 bases between the two ends. Germline V gene lookup returns CDR1 SGHAT and CDR2 FQNNGV. CDR3 in amino acids: CASSETGARGYTF. CDR3 nucleotide sequence: TGTGCCAGCAGCGAAACAGGAGCTAGAGGCTACACCTTC.

The chain combines TRBV5-1 with TRBJ2-2; perhaps TRBD1 as D (5 bases). Trimming stripped 3 bases from V and 0 bases from J, with 24 bases between. CDR3 size: 20 residues. Germline assignment: CDR1 SGHRS and CDR2 YFSETQ. The CDR3 nucleotides are TGCGCCAGCAGCTCGAACAGGCAGTTATTTGCGGATACGAACACCGGGGAGCTGTTTTTT. Protein: CASSSNRQLFADTNTGELFF.

The rearrangement links TRBV14 to TRBJ2-4; D assignment may be TRBD1 or TRBD2 (5 bases each). The germline V and J ends were trimmed by 0 bases and 6 bases, with 15 bases remaining between them. The germline V gene has CDR1 SGHDN and CDR2 FVKESK. This CDR3 is 16 amino acids long. The chain's CDR3 is CASSQDRGQGRNIQYF. In nucleotides, the CDR3 is TGTGCCAGCAGCCAAGATCGTGGGCAGGGACGAAACATTCAGTACTTC.

The rearrangement uses TRBV5-4 and TRBJ2-2; a weak D match, TRBD2 (7 bases). The CDR3 sequence is 17 residues long. The germline gives CDR1 SGHNT, CDR2 YYREEE (reference sequence). Trimming took off 3 bases at V and 5 bases at J, with 20 bases between the two ends. The CDR3 nucleotides are TGTGCCAGCAGCTCAAGAGAAGGGGGGGCGCGTACCGGGGAGCTGTTTTTT. This gives the protein CASSSREGGARTGELFF.

The chain uses TRBV25-1 and TRBJ2-5; 12 bases agree with TRBD2. The germline V gene encodes CDR1 MGHDK and CDR2 SYGVNS. V shed 2 bases, J shed 3 bases, and the junction held 4 bases outside the gene matches. CDR3 length equals 16 residues. The CDR3 reads CASSELAGGTEETQYF. For the CDR3, the DNA is TGTGCCAGCAGTGAACTAGCGGGAGGGACTGAAGAGACCCAGTACTTC.

J is TRBJ1-4 and V is TRBV6-5; TRBD1 matches at 10 bases. CDR1 is MNHEY and CDR2 is SVGAGI in the germline V gene. The CDR3 has 13 residues. The V segment lost 9 bases and the J segment 8 bases; nucleotides outside the gene matches: 6. The CDR3 DNA reads as TGTGCCAGAAGACAGGGGGCGGGGGAAAAACTGTTTTTT. Translation: CARRQGAGEKLFF.

The chain couples TRBV9 to TRBJ2-3; D not resolved. Between the trimmed V and J ends, which lost 0 bases and 4 bases, there was a span of 12 bases. Germline CDR1 and CDR2: SGDLS and YYNGEE. CDR3 length: 15 amino acids. The chain's CDR3 is CASSVGAGSSDTQYF. Written as DNA, the CDR3 is TGTGCCAGCAGCGTAGGGGCCGGCAGTTCAGATACGCAGTATTTT.

This chain links TRBV6-1 with TRBJ2-2; 9 bases agree with TRBD1. The V gene end was trimmed by 8 bases and the J gene end by 3 bases; junction bases not matched to a gene: 4. The CDR3 length is 14 residues. CDR1 MNHNS and CDR2 SASEGT come from the germline V gene. The CDR3: CASRWTGDTGELFF. CDR3 bases: TGTGCCAGCCGTTGGACAGGGGACACCGGGGAGCTGTTTTTT.

The chain couples TRBV6-1 to TRBJ2-7, with a possible D match to TRBD2 (5 bases). Germline lookup yields CDR1 MNHNS and CDR2 SASEGT. The CDR3 extends over 14 amino acids. V lost 2 bases and J 8 bases, leaving 16 bases between the germline ends. CDR3 bases: TGTGCCAGCAGTGAACGCGACACGGAGACTAAGCAGTACTTC. Protein: CASSERDTETKQYF.

The J gene is TRBJ2-6, the V gene TRBV25-1, with D possibly matching TRBD2 (6 bases). Germline V CDR1 and CDR2: MGHDK, SYGVNS. The CDR3 totals 17 residues. Trimming pared 2 bases from V and 0 bases from J, leaving 11 bases between. The CDR3 loop reads CASSEAGRLSGANVLTF. For the CDR3, the DNA is TGTGCCAGCAGTGAAGCGGGACGCCTCTCTGGGGCCAACGTCCTGACTTTC.

Concerning this clone: This same CDR3 is encoded by further DNA sequences in the sample. This rearrangement joins TRBV6-6 to TRBJ2-7; 14 bases are a match to TRBD2. V lost 6 bases, J lost 6 bases, and 10 bases stayed unmatched. The germline gives CDR1 MNHNY, CDR2 SVGAGI (reference sequence). The CDR3 is 16 residues long. The CDR3 DNA is TGTGCCAGCAGCCCTCAGGGACTAGCGGGAGTACTCGAGCAGTACTTC. Protein: CASSPQGLAGVLEQYF.

The chain employs TRBV27 and TRBJ1-5; 7 bases map to TRBD1. Trimming removed 2 bases from V and 2 bases from J; junction bases left unmatched: 3. Germline CDR1 is MNHEY and CDR2 is SMNVEV (reference sequence). CDR3 length: 15 amino acids. The CDR3 nucleotides are TGTGCCAGCAGTTTAAGAGGGGGCCGCAATCAGCCCCAGCATTTT. It codes for CASSLRGGRNQPQHF.

The CDR3 DNA follows: TGTGCCAGCAGCTTAACATTACAGGGTAGATACACCGGGGAGCTGTTTTTT. It translates to CASSLTLQGRYTGELFF. The V gene is TRBV7-3, the J gene TRBJ2-2; D possibly corresponds to TRBD1 (6 bases). V was clipped by 0 bases and J by 3 bases, with 14 bases between them. The germline gives CDR1 SGHTA, CDR2 FQGTGA. This CDR3 comprises 17 residues.

The V call is TRBV7-3, the J call TRBJ1-5; possible D gene TRBD1, 5 bases. From germline, CDR1 is SGHTA and CDR2 FQGTGA. V was cut by 5 bases and J by 0 bases, with 11 bases left in between. This CDR3 contains 15 residues. The DNA for the CDR3 is TGTGCCAGCAGCCCAGTGGGGACTAGCAATCAGCCCCAGCATTTT. It translates to CASSPVGTSNQPQHF. Full variable domain (rest looked up from reference TRBV7-3 and TRBJ1-5): GAGVSQTPSNKVTEKGKYVELRCDPISGHTALYWYRQSLGQGPEFLIYFQGTGAADDSGLPNDRFFAVRPEGSVSTLKIQRTERGDSAVYLCASSPVGTSNQPQHFGDGTRLSIL.

The rearrangement uses TRBV5-1 and TRBJ2-7; D gene uncertain. The ends were cut back, 0 bases at V and 5 bases at J, with 12 bases in the middle. The CDR3 spans 14 residues. Germline assignment: CDR1 SGHRS and CDR2 YFSETQ. For the CDR3, the DNA is TGCGCCAGCAGCTTGGCCCTGGTAGAGAACGAGCAGTACTTC. Encoded protein: CASSLALVENEQYF.

This clone was observed a single time. The V call is TRBV5-1, the J call TRBJ1-6, with 8 bases aligning to TRBD1. The CDR3 spans 15 residues. V gave up 0 bases and J gave up 5 bases; unmatched junction bases: 1. The germline V gene has CDR1 SGHRS and CDR2 YFSETQ. Here the CDR3 reads CASSLADRDNSPLHF. DNA of the CDR3: TGCGCCAGCAGCTTGGCGGACAGGGATAATTCACCCCTCCACTTT.